A selection of T cell receptor beta chains follows, all from one sample in a study of shared clonotypes between healthy human individuals. TCRdb keeps only in-frame clones here, not all; method: immunoSEQ multiplex PCR. Of 2.5 million or so clones detected, over 85% appear once; the ten largest clones hold roughly 0.15%. The specimen sequenced was naive CD4+ T cells sorted from blood. The receptor set was obtained from a man aged 18-30 years in good health. CDR3s include the opening cysteine and the closing phenylalanine or tryptophan. Each record gives: J gene, V gene, CDR3 protein.

j_call: TRBJ1-1; v_call: TRBV28; cdr3_aa: CASRNGHMNTEAFF
j_call: TRBJ1-2; v_call: TRBV30; cdr3_aa: CAWRRDSPEGYTF
j_call: TRBJ2-7; v_call: TRBV11-2; cdr3_aa: CASSLTGGYEQYF
j_call: TRBJ1-2; v_call: TRBV7-8; cdr3_aa: CASSLTGTGNGYTF
j_call: TRBJ2-7; v_call: TRBV6-7; cdr3_aa: CASSYSRTPTYEQYF
j_call: TRBJ1-4; v_call: TRBV28; cdr3_aa: CASSFVGDFNEKLFF
j_call: TRBJ1-5; v_call: TRBV19; cdr3_aa: CASGEGANQPQHF
j_call: TRBJ2-7; v_call: TRBV7-9; cdr3_aa: CASSLVGEAYEQYF
j_call: TRBJ1-2; v_call: TRBV10-3; cdr3_aa: CAIHAREGANGYTF
j_call: TRBJ1-2; v_call: TRBV6-5; cdr3_aa: CASSDRGNGYTF
j_call: TRBJ1-2; v_call: TRBV6-1; cdr3_aa: CASSEGYNYGYTF
j_call: TRBJ1-2; v_call: TRBV7-2; cdr3_aa: CASSFGTGDYGYTF
j_call: TRBJ1-1; v_call: TRBV19; cdr3_aa: CASRGQGKNTEAFF
j_call: TRBJ2-7; v_call: TRBV25-1; cdr3_aa: CASSESDRTYEQYF
j_call: TRBJ2-7; v_call: TRBV9; cdr3_aa: CASSVDLSPDYEQYF
j_call: TRBJ2-3; v_call: TRBV19; cdr3_aa: CASSMRLAGITDTQYF
j_call: TRBJ1-3; v_call: TRBV7-9; cdr3_aa: CASSLEARENTIYF
j_call: TRBJ2-5; v_call: TRBV28; cdr3_aa: CASSPNRERETQYF
j_call: TRBJ1-2; v_call: TRBV19; cdr3_aa: CASGTLRDRGNYGYTF
j_call: TRBJ2-2; v_call: TRBV5-1; cdr3_aa: CATSARTDYPGELFF
j_call: TRBJ1-4; v_call: TRBV28; cdr3_aa: CASTRGGGEKLFF
j_call: TRBJ1-6; v_call: TRBV5-6; cdr3_aa: CASSLGGAPQGGSPLHF
j_call: TRBJ1-6; v_call: TRBV7-2; cdr3_aa: CASSAGHLNSPLHF
j_call: TRBJ1-5; v_call: TRBV6-1; cdr3_aa: CASNFDGNQPQHF
j_call: TRBJ1-6; v_call: TRBV27; cdr3_aa: CASSGTRGLVGYNSPLHF
j_call: TRBJ1-5; v_call: TRBV7-9; cdr3_aa: CASSLGGSSNQPQHF
j_call: TRBJ1-6; v_call: TRBV30; cdr3_aa: CAWSGTSPLHF
j_call: TRBJ2-7; v_call: TRBV25-1; cdr3_aa: CASSESHLGQGLYEQYF
j_call: TRBJ2-4; v_call: TRBV19; cdr3_aa: CASTETGLGYIQYF
j_call: TRBJ1-6; v_call: TRBV4-1; cdr3_aa: CASSQDGLGSSYNSPLHF
j_call: TRBJ1-3; v_call: TRBV25-1; cdr3_aa: CASRTGQGNTIYF
j_call: TRBJ2-7; v_call: TRBV15; cdr3_aa: CATSRVTSGSSYEQYF
j_call: TRBJ2-6; v_call: TRBV7-8; cdr3_aa: CASRTNSGANVLTF
j_call: TRBJ1-5; v_call: TRBV7-9; cdr3_aa: CASSLQGNNQPQHF
j_call: TRBJ2-1; v_call: TRBV25-1; cdr3_aa: CASSRSGGPDNEQFF
j_call: TRBJ2-1; v_call: TRBV7-2; cdr3_aa: CASSLARDRNEQFF
j_call: TRBJ2-5; v_call: TRBV7-9; cdr3_aa: CASSFWLGDFQETQYF
j_call: TRBJ2-5; v_call: TRBV5-1; cdr3_aa: CASSLVSGGETQYF
j_call: TRBJ2-7; v_call: TRBV18; cdr3_aa: CASSPTSAQQYF
j_call: TRBJ1-6; v_call: TRBV11-3; cdr3_aa: CASSKGQGTAPLHF
j_call: TRBJ2-2; v_call: TRBV6-5; cdr3_aa: CASSRIAVTGELFF
j_call: TRBJ2-1; v_call: TRBV7-2; cdr3_aa: CASSPEGGSSYNEQFF
j_call: TRBJ2-3; v_call: TRBV5-1; cdr3_aa: CASSYGLAGGPGTDTQYF
j_call: TRBJ2-2; v_call: TRBV12-5; cdr3_aa: CASGPGQLNTGELFF
j_call: TRBJ2-1; v_call: TRBV4-3; cdr3_aa: CASSQDPPGVLRNEQFF
j_call: TRBJ2-5; v_call: TRBV2; cdr3_aa: CASSVEREPETQYF
j_call: TRBJ2-5; v_call: TRBV7-2; cdr3_aa: CASSEGAYIAQYF
j_call: TRBJ1-1; v_call: TRBV30; cdr3_aa: CAWSAWGILNTEAFF
j_call: TRBJ2-7; v_call: TRBV5-1; cdr3_aa: CASSVRTGAEQYF
j_call: TRBJ1-1; v_call: TRBV28; cdr3_aa: CASSLRTGTNTEAFF
j_call: TRBJ2-5; v_call: TRBV5-4; cdr3_aa: CASSLLGWYQETQYF
j_call: TRBJ2-5; v_call: TRBV19; cdr3_aa: CASSGEETQYF
j_call: TRBJ2-3; v_call: TRBV10-3; cdr3_aa: CAISESRGTATPSTDTQYF